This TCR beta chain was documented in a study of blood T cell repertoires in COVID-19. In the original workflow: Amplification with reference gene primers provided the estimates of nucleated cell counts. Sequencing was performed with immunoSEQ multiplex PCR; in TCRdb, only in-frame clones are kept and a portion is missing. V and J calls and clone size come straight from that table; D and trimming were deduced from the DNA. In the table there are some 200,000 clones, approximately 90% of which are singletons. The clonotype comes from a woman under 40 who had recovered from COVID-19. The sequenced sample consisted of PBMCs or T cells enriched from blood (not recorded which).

The chain's CDR3 is CASSGGDSNYGYTF. The CDR3 bases are TGTGCCAGCAGTGGGGGGGACTCAAACTATGGCTACACCTTC. V usage is TRBV25-1 and J usage is TRBJ1-2; a possible D gene is TRBD1 (5 bases). Germline loops: CDR1 MGHDK, CDR2 SYGVNS. The CDR3 is made up of 14 amino acids. Trimming removed 4 bases from V and 2 bases from J, with 11 bases in between.